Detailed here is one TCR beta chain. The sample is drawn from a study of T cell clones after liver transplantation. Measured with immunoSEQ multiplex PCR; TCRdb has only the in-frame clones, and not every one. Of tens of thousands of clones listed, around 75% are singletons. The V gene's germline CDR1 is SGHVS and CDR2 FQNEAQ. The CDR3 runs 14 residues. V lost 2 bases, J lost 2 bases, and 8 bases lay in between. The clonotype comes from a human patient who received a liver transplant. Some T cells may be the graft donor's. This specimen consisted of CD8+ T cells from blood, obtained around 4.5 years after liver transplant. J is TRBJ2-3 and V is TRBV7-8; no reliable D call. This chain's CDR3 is CASSLYLLTDTQYF. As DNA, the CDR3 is TGTGCCAGCAGCTTATATCTGCTCACAGATACGCAGTATTTT.